This T cell receptor (beta chain) is from a study of cytomegalovirus exposure and HLA in healthy donors. Assay used: immunoSEQ multiplex PCR; TCRdb lists only in-frame clones, some missing. The table shows around 190,000 clones, with about 81% occurring only once. The TCR sequence derives from a woman younger than 45 in good health and CMV-seronegative. Sequenced material: PBMCs.

DNA of the CDR3: TGTGCCAGTAGTATACTTAGTTTGTCCTCGGTCACCGGGGAGCTGTTTTTT. It specifies CASSILSLSSVTGELFF. The rearrangement uses TRBV19 and TRBJ2-2; D unresolved. The length of the CDR3 is 17 residues. V gave up 2 bases and J gave up 4 bases, with 17 bases separating them. CDR1 and CDR2 (germline): LNHDA, SQIVND (reference sequence).